This T cell receptor (beta chain) derives from a study of beta chain features in type 1 diabetes. Reverse transcribing all isolated RNA meant expressed TCRB transcripts were sequenced. Clones were sequenced by immunoSEQ multiplex PCR, and TCRdb holds only the in-frame ones, with some missing. The table has 430,000 or so clones, approximately 10% seen once. This clone appeared a few times. J was trimmed by 7 bases and V by 4 bases; bases with no gene match: 7. Germline V gives CDR1 SQVTM, CDR2 ANQGSEA. The CDR3 runs to 12 residues. Purity exceeding 95% was reached by all sorted populations. Sequencing was done on a sample of naive CD4+ T cells from blood. The chain employs TRBV29-1 and TRBJ2-7; TRBD1 aligns across 7 bases. The sequence derives from a woman between 18 and 30 years old in good health. The CDR3 here is CSVVLNRGEQYF. CDR3 DNA sequence: TGCAGCGTTGTGTTAAACAGGGGAGAGCAGTACTTC.